This T cell receptor beta chain was identified during a study of T cell repertoires in cytomegalovirus infection. Background on the study: CMV infection together with matching HLA type was indicated by public TCR beta signatures.

Via MiXCR, TCRdb re-called the reads, giving one row per CDR3 protein. The sample has about 830,000 distinct CDR3 sequences; roughly 33% are singletons. In its sample, this clonotype was seen a few times. The target antigen is unknown. V was trimmed by 8 bases and J by 2 bases, leaving 13 bases between them. CDR3 length equals 14 residues. Germline V CDR1 and CDR2: SNHLY, FYNNEI. The source is a human donor in good health (CMV status not recorded). Some clones in this sample may be carry-over from other donors' samples. The material sequenced was cultured CD8+ T cells from PBMCs, taken from culture after CMV antigen stimulation. The chain employs TRBV2 and TRBJ1-5; D not resolved. The CDR3 loop is CASCPGGGNQPQHF. CDR3 sequence (DNA): TGTGCCAGCTGTCCCGGAGGAGGCAATCAGCCCCAGCATTTT.